Included here is one T cell receptor (beta chain) sequence, with context. This sample stems from a study of blood T cell repertoires in COVID-19. In the study overall: Sites in the United States, Italy and Spain provided acute and convalescent COVID-19 samples. Nucleic acid was either cDNA or gDNA, and it came from T cells, B-cell-depleted T cells, or PBMCs.

Per the study methods: Reference gene primer amplification yielded estimated nucleated cell counts. Sequenced by immunoSEQ multiplex PCR; TCRdb stores in-frame clones only, minus some. V, J and clone size derive from that table, while D and trimming were established from the DNA sequence. This sample has about 180,000 clones; approximately 90% occur once, and the top ten carry about 1.9%. Material: peripheral blood. This TCR was sampled from a man aged 18 to 35 who had recovered from COVID-19.

CDR3 DNA: TGTGCCAGCAGTTTACCGCGGCGGACGGGGGGCAATCAGCCCCAGCATTTT. Translated: CASSLPRRTGGNQPQHF. This chain uses TRBV28 with TRBJ1-5; TRBD1 might be the D (5 bases). CDR3 length: 17 amino acids. The V gene lost 2 bases and the J gene lost 2 bases, with 16 bases spanning the gap. Per germline, CDR1 MDHEN and CDR2 SYDVKM.